This T cell receptor beta chain was sequenced during a study of OX40 agonist ivuxolimab in advanced cancers. Study in general: Patients received the agonistic anti-OX40 (CD134) antibody ivuxolimab.

Assay used: immunoSEQ multiplex PCR; TCRdb lists only in-frame clones, some missing. Among more than 95,000 clones listed, about 91% were seen once. Patients with autoimmune history or systemic immunosuppression were excluded. A note on this clone: Its cognate antigen is unknown.

Points from the study as a whole: On average, CD8+ T cells showed a greater number of expanded clones than CD4+. Antigen targets of the expanded peripheral T cells went undetermined.

The source of this sequence is an adult with an advanced solid tumor such as melanoma, head and neck, liver or kidney cancer. The sequencing used CD4+ or CD8+ T cells sorted from blood, collected in a trial of the OX40 agonist ivuxolimab.

Here the CDR3 DNA reads TGTGCCAGCAGCTTTCGAGAAGAGACCCAGTACTTC. Its translation: CASSFREETQYF. V usage is TRBV9 and J usage is TRBJ2-5; D unresolved. V gave up 4 bases and J gave up 3 bases, with 7 bases separating them. This CDR3 comprises 12 residues. From germline, CDR1 is SGDLS and CDR2 YYNGEE.